The 9 T cell receptor beta chains reported below all come from one sample, sequenced in a study of human T cells and chemical hapten exposure. Time point reported: pre-sensitization, week 0. Treatment in this sample: therapeutic diphenylcyclopropenone sensitization with weekly scalp DPC. TCRdb reanalysed the RACE reads using MiXCR and keeps one entry per CDR3 protein. The sample lists over 300,000 distinct CDR3 sequences; approximately 5.1% were seen once. The specimen was whole blood, collected in connection with sensitization to the hapten diphenylcyclopropenone (DPC). These receptor sequences come from a woman aged 50 to 60 with alopecia areata. Some clones in this sample may be carry-over from other donors' samples.

V usage is TRBV20-1 and J usage is TRBJ2-1, with unresolved D. Trimming stripped 6 bases from V and 5 bases from J, with 11 bases between. Germline V CDR1 and CDR2: DFQATT, SNEGSKA (reference sequence). CDR3 length equals 12 residues. The CDR3 DNA reads TGCAGTGCCCCCGGGCGAGACAATGAGCAGTTCTTC. Translating gives CSAPGRDNEQFF.

This clonotype has a handful of counts. This sequence joins TRBV5-1 and TRBJ1-3; maybe TRBD1 (5 bases). Germline assignment: CDR1 SGHRS and CDR2 YFSETQ. The germline V and J ends were trimmed by 4 bases and 4 bases, with 18 bases remaining between them. The CDR3 runs 16 residues. CDR3 in DNA: TGCGCCAGCAGCCAGTCTCACCCAGGGAACGGAAACACCATATATTTT. Its translation: CASSQSHPGNGNTIYF.

Here the CDR3 DNA reads TGTGCCAGCAGTGAACTATCGGGGCACACTGAAGCTTTCTTT. It encodes CASSELSGHTEAFF. V is TRBV25-1 and J is TRBJ1-1; a weak D match, TRBD1 (5 bases). V was shortened by 2 bases and J by 3 bases, with 10 bases between the two germline ends. This CDR3 comprises 14 residues. Germline V gene lookup returns CDR1 MGHDK and CDR2 SYGVNS.

This clonotype came up a few times. The V call is TRBV7-8, the J call TRBJ2-3, with D uncertain. Germline V lookup: CDR1 SGHVS, CDR2 FQNEAQ. The ends were cut back, 6 bases at V and 0 bases at J, with 16 bases in the middle. The CDR3 has 16 amino acids. CDR3 in amino acids: CASSYDGGFSTDTQYF. CDR3 in DNA: TGTGCCAGCAGTTACGACGGTGGATTCAGCACAGATACGCAGTATTTT.

V is TRBV6-5 and J is TRBJ2-2, with D uncertain. This CDR3 contains 12 residues. With 10 bases removed from V and 0 bases from J, the gap between germline ends came to 6 bases. CDR1 and CDR2 from the germline V gene are MNHEY and SVGAGI. CDR3 nucleotide sequence: TGTGCCACCCTTACGAACACCGGGGAGCTGTTTTTT. Its protein product is CATLTNTGELFF.

There are a few counts of this clonotype. The chain recombines TRBV4-1 with TRBJ1-3; TRBD1 aligns across 8 bases. V lost 4 bases, J lost 1 base, and 6 bases stayed unmatched. CDR3 length equals 16 residues. Germline assignment: CDR1 MGHRA and CDR2 YSYEKL. The CDR3 is CASSPRTGSSGNTIYF. The CDR3, as DNA: TGCGCCAGCAGCCCACGGACAGGGAGTTCTGGAAACACCATATATTTT.

This clonotype has a count of ten or more. The chain combines TRBV11-2 with TRBJ2-1; 11 bases fit TRBD2. Germline V gene data show CDR1 as SGHAT and CDR2 as FQNNGV. This CDR3 has 13 amino acids. The trim removed 10 bases at V and 3 bases at J, leaving 2 bases unmatched. The chain's CDR3 is CATTSGGYNEQFF. CDR3 nucleotides: TGTGCCACCACTAGCGGGGGCTACAATGAGCAGTTCTTC.

This clonotype has a handful of counts. The CDR3 DNA sequence: TGTGCCAGCAGCTTACAGGGTAGCGGGCCCTCCTACAATGAGCAGTTCTTC. Translated: CASSLQGSGPSYNEQFF. The V gene is TRBV7-9, the J gene TRBJ2-1; TRBD2 aligns across 7 bases. Germline loops: CDR1 SEHNR, CDR2 FQNEAQ (reference sequence). After removal of 2 bases from V and 0 bases from J, the junction contained 7 bases not matched to a gene. The CDR3 length is 17 residues.

This clonotype occurred a few times. The chain links TRBV28 to TRBJ2-3; TRBD1 aligns across 8 bases. J gave up 3 bases and V 3 bases, and 5 bases lay outside the gene matches. CDR1 is MDHEN, CDR2 SYDVKM, per germline. The CDR3 is 15 residues long. CDR3 amino acids: CASSFGDRYTDTQYF. Here the CDR3 DNA reads TGTGCCAGCAGTTTTGGGGACAGGTATACAGATACGCAGTATTTT.